A single sample is the source of the 11 T cell receptor beta chains below, sequenced in a study of T cells after yellow fever vaccination. TCRdb re-analysed the 5' RACE reads in MiXCR, keeping a single row per CDR3 protein. The sample carries 350,000 to 450,000 distinct CDR3 sequences, 6.2% recorded once. The sample consisted of PBMCs, taken 5 days after the yellow fever booster vaccination. These receptors were collected from a man aged 30 to 39 who received the YFV17D yellow fever vaccine.

The J gene is TRBJ2-3, the V gene TRBV29-1; unclear D gene. Germline loops: CDR1 SQVTM, CDR2 ANQGSEA. This CDR3 comprises 11 residues. Trimming shortened V by 6 bases and J by 5 bases, and 9 bases separated the two germline ends. The CDR3 coding sequence is TGCAGCGTGCGCGACCGAGATACGCAGTATTTT. Translation: CSVRDRDTQYF.

The sample holds a few counts of this clonotype. J is TRBJ1-4 and V is TRBV10-3, with TRBD1 matching over 8 bases. This CDR3 contains 13 residues. J lost 8 bases, V lost 6 bases, and 5 bases had no gene match. Germline V gene lookup returns CDR1 ENHRY and CDR2 SYGVKD. DNA for the CDR3: TGTGCCATCAGGGGGGGACAGGAGGAAAAACTGTTTTTT. Translated: CAIRGGQEEKLFF.

This chain's CDR3 is CASSLDGLAGAHEQFF. For the CDR3, the DNA is TGTGCCAGCAGCTTAGATGGGCTAGCGGGAGCCCATGAGCAGTTCTTC. This rearrangement joins TRBV13 to TRBJ2-1; 10 bases fit TRBD2. The length of the CDR3 is 16 residues. With 1 base clipped from V and 8 bases from J, the junction kept 8 bases outside the gene matches. CDR1 is PRHDT, CDR2 FYEKMQ, per germline (reference sequence).

Of note for this clonotype: A much larger clonotype is one base distant, so this may be a read error. V and J are TRBV5-1 and TRBJ2-7; perhaps TRBD2 as D (6 bases). Trimming pared 0 bases from V and 3 bases from J, leaving 13 bases between. CDR3 length equals 15 residues. Germline V gene data show CDR1 as SGHRS and CDR2 as YFSETQ. The CDR3: CASSLGGTNVYEQYF. For the CDR3, the DNA is TGCGCCAGCAGCTTGGGCGGGACCAATGTCTACGAGCAGTACTTC.

This clonotype was found many times. The chain carries TRBV6-6 and TRBJ1-1; D not resolved. The CDR3 is 12 amino acids. V shed 4 bases and J shed 10 bases, with 13 bases lying between them. Looked up from germline, CDR1 is MNHNY and CDR2 is SVGAGI (reference sequence). The DNA for the CDR3 is TGTGCCAGCAGTTCAGGCCTCCTGGGAGCTTTCTTT. It encodes CASSSGLLGAFF.

There are a few counts of this clonotype. The chain combines TRBV4-3 with TRBJ2-1; 9 bases map to TRBD2. V dropped 0 bases and J dropped 6; count of bases not matched to a gene: 9. The length of the CDR3 is 17 residues. Per the germline V gene, CDR1 is LGHNA and CDR2 is YSLEER. The CDR3: CASSQDRGGRVLNEQFF. The CDR3 bases are TGCGCCAGCAGCCAAGATCGCGGCGGGAGGGTCCTCAATGAGCAGTTCTTC.

This clonotype was detected many times. The chain links TRBV9 to TRBJ2-3; 8 bases are shared with TRBD1. CDR1 is SGDLS, CDR2 YYNGEE, per germline. The V segment lost 3 bases and the J segment 2 bases; nucleotides outside the gene matches: 8. The CDR3 is 16 residues long. CDR3 bases: TGTGCCAGCAGCGCCCGAGACAGGGGATACACAGATACGCAGTATTTT. Translated: CASSARDRGYTDTQYF.

In its sample, this clonotype was seen a few times. The chain joins TRBV9 to TRBJ2-3, with D unclear. Germline values: CDR1 SGDLS, CDR2 YYNGEE. V was cut by 4 bases and J by 2 bases, with 11 bases left in between. The CDR3 is 14 amino acids. The CDR3, as DNA: TGTGCCAGCAGCAATTACCCATCCACAGATACGCAGTATTTT. Its translation: CASSNYPSTDTQYF.

The sample holds many counts of this clonotype. The chain uses TRBV7-2 and TRBJ1-1, with D unresolved. Trimming cost V 5 bases and J 4 bases, with 11 bases left between them. The CDR3 contains 13 residues. Germline V gives CDR1 SGHTA, CDR2 FQGNSA. The CDR3 region has the DNA TGTGCCAGCAGCCCTACTGAGACCACTGAAGCTTTCTTT. It is translated as CASSPTETTEAFF.

This clonotype was found many times. In nucleotides, the CDR3 is TGCAGTGCACCACAGGGGAAAGAGACCCAGTACTTC. It codes for CSAPQGKETQYF. The chain has TRBV20-1 and TRBJ2-5, with TRBD1 identical over 7 bases. With V trimmed by 6 bases and J by 3 bases, 4 bases remained unmatched. This CDR3 spans 12 amino acids. Germline V CDR1 and CDR2: DFQATT, SNEGSKA (reference sequence).

The table lists this clonotype with a few counts. For the CDR3, the DNA is TGTGCCAGCAGGTGGACTAGCGGGAGTGAGACCCAGTACTTC. This sequence encodes CASRWTSGSETQYF. J is TRBJ2-5 and V is TRBV7-2; TRBD2 agrees at 13 bases. Germline V gene sequence: CDR1 SGHTA, CDR2 FQGNSA. The CDR3 runs to 14 residues. V dropped 6 bases and J dropped 5; count of bases not matched to a gene: 3.